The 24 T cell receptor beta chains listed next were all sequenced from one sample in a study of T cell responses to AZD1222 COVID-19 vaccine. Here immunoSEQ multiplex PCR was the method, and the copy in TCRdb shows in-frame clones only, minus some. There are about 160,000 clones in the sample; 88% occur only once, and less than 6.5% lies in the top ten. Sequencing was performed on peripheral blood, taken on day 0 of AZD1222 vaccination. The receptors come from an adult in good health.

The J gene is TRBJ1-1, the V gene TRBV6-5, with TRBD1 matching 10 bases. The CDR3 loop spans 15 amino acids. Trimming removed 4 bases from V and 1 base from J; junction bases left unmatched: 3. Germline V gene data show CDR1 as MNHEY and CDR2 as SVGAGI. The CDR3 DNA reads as TGTGCCAGCAGTTCCGGGACAGGGGCGAACACTGAAGCTTTCTTT. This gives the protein CASSSGTGANTEAFF.

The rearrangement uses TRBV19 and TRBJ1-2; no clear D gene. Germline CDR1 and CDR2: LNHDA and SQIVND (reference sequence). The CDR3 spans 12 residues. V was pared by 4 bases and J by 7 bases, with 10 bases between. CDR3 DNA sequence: TGTGCCAGTAGTAGGGCTGGGATTGGCTACACCTTC. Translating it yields CASSRAGIGYTF.

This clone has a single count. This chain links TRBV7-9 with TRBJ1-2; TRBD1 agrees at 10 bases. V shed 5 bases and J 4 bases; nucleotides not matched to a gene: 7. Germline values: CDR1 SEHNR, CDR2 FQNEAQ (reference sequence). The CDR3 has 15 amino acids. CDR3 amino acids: CASSPGTGAPYGYTF. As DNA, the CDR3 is TGTGCCAGCAGCCCCGGGACAGGGGCCCCCTATGGCTACACCTTC.

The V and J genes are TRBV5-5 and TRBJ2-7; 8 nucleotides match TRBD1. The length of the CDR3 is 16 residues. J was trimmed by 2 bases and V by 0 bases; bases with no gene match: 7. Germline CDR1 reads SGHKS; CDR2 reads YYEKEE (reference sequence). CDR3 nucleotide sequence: TGTGCCAGCAGCTTGGACACAGGGGGATCCACCTACGAGCAGTACTTC. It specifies CASSLDTGGSTYEQYF. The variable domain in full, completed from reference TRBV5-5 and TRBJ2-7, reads DAGVTQSPTHLIKTRGQQVTLRCSPISGHKSVSWYQQVLGQGPQFIFQYYEKEERGRGNFPDRFSARQFPNYSSELNVNALLLGDSALYLCASSLDTGGSTYEQYFGPGTRLTVT.

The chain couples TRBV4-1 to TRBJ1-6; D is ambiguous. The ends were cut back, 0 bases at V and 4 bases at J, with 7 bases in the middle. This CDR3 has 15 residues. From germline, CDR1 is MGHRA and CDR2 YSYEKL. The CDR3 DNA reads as TGCGCCAGCAGCCAAGATGCCGGGTATAATTCACCCCTCCACTTT. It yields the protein CASSQDAGYNSPLHF.

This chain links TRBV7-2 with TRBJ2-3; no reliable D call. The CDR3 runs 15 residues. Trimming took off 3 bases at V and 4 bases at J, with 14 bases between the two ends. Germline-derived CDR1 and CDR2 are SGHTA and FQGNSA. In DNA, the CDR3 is TGTGCCAGCAGCTTTTTCGGAATGGCGGCAGATACGCAGTATTTT. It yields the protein CASSFFGMAADTQYF.

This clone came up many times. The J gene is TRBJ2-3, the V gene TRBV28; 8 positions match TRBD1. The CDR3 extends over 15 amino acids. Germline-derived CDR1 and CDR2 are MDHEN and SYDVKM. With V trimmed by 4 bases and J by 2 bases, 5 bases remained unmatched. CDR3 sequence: CASSSGQGHTDTQYF. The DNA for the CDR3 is TGTGCCAGCAGTTCCGGACAGGGACACACAGATACGCAGTATTTT.

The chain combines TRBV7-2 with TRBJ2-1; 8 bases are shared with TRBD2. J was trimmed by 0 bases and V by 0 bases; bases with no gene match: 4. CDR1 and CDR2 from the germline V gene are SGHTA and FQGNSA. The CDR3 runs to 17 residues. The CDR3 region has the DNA TGTGCCAGCAGCTTAGCAGCGGGAGACCCCTCCTACAATGAGCAGTTCTTC. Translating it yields CASSLAAGDPSYNEQFF.

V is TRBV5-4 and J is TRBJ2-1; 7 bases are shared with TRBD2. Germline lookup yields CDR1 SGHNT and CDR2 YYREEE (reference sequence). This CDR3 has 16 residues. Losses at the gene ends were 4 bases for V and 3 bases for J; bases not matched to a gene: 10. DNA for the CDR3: TGTGCCAGCAGCCCCCCCCGGGCGGGGGTCTACAATGAGCAGTTCTTC. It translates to CASSPPRAGVYNEQFF.

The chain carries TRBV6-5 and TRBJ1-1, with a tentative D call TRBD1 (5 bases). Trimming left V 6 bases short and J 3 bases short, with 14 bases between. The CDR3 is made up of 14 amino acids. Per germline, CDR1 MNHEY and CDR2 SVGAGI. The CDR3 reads CASSQGTTYTEAFF. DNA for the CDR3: TGTGCCAGCAGCCAAGGGACCACCTACACTGAAGCTTTCTTT.

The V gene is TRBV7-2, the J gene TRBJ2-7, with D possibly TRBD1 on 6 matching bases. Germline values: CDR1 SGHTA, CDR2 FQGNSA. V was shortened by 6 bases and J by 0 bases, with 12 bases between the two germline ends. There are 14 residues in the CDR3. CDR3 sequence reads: CASRHRDTSYEQYF. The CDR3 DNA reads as TGTGCCAGCAGACATCGGGACACCTCCTACGAGCAGTACTTC.

CDR3 in amino acids: CASSSGQGIGEKLFF. CDR3 nucleotide sequence: TGTGCCAGCAGTTCGGGACAGGGGATCGGTGAAAAACTGTTTTTT. The genes are TRBV6-6 and TRBJ1-4; 10 nucleotides agree with TRBD1. The J segment lost 7 bases and the V segment lost 4 bases, leaving 6 bases of the junction unmatched. Germline CDR1 is MNHNY and CDR2 is SVGAGI (reference sequence). The CDR3 is 15 amino acids.

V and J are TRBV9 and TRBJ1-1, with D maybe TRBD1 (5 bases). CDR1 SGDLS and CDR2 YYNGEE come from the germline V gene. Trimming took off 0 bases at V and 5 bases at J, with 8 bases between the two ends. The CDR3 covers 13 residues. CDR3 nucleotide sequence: TGTGCCAGCAGCGTAGCTCAGGGTACTGAAGCTTTCTTT. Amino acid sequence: CASSVAQGTEAFF.

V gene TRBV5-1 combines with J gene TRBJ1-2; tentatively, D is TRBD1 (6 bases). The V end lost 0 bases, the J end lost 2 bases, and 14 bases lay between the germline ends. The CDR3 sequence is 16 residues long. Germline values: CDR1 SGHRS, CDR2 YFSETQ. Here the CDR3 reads CASSLAGGRANYGYTF. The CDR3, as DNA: TGCGCCAGCAGCTTGGCCGGGGGCAGGGCCAACTATGGCTACACCTTC.

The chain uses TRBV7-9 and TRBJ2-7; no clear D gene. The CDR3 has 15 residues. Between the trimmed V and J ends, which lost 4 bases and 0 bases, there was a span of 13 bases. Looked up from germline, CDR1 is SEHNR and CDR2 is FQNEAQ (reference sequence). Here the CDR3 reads CASSSDRSPSYEQYF. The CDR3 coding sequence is TGTGCCAGCAGCTCAGACCGATCTCCCTCCTACGAGCAGTACTTC.

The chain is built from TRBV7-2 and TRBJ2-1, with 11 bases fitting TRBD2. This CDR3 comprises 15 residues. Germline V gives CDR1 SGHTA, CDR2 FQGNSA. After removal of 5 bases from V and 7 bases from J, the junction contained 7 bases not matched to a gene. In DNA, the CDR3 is TGTGCCAGCAGCCTTCAACTAGCGGGAGATAATGAGCAGTTCTTC. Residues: CASSLQLAGDNEQFF. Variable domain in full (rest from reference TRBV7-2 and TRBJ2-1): GAGVSQSPSNKVTEKGKDVELRCDPISGHTALYWYRQSLGQGLEFLIYFQGNSAPDKSGLPSDRFSAERTGGSVSTLTIQRTQQEDSAVYLCASSLQLAGDNEQFFGPGTRLTVL.

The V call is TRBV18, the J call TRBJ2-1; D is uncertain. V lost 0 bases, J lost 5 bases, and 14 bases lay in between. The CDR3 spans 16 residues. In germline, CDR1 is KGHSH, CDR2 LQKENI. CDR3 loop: CASSPPGIETHNEQFF. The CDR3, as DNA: TGTGCCAGCTCACCACCGGGGATCGAGACACACAATGAGCAGTTCTTC.

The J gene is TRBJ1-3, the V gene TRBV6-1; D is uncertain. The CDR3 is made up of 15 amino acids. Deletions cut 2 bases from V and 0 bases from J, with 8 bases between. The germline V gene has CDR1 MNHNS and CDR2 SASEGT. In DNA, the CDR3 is TGTGCCAGCAGTGAACAGGCCAGCTCTGGAAACACCATATATTTT. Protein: CASSEQASSGNTIYF.

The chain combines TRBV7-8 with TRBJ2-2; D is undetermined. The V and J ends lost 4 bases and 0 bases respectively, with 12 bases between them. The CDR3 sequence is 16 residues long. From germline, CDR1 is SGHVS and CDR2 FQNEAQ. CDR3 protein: CASSWSIRSNTGELFF. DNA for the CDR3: TGTGCCAGCAGCTGGAGTATACGGTCGAACACCGGGGAGCTGTTTTTT.

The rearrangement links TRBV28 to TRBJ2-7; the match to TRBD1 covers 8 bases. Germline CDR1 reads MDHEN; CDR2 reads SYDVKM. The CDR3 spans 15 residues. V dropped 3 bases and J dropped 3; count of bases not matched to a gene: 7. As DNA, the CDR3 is TGTGCCAGCAGTTTCCCCCAGGGGGCGCGCTACGAGCAGTACTTC. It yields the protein CASSFPQGARYEQYF.

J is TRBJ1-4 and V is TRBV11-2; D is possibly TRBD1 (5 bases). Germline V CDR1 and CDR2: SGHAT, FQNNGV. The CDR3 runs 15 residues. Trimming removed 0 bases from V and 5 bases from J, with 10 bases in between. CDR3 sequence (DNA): TGTGCCAGCAGCTTAGAGGAGGGGCCGAATGAAAAACTGTTTTTT. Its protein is CASSLEEGPNEKLFF.

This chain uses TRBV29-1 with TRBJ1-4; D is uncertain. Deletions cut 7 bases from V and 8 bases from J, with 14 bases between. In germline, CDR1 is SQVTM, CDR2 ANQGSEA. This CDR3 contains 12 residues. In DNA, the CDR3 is TGCAGCGCGAACACTAGAGGCGAAAAACTGTTTTTT. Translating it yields CSANTRGEKLFF.

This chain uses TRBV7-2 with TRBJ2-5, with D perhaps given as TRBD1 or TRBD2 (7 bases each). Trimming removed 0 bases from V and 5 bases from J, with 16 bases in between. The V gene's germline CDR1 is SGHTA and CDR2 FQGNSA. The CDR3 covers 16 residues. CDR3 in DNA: TGTGCCAGCAGCTTAGCAGTCCAGGGGGGGAGGGAGACCCAGTACTTC. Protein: CASSLAVQGGRETQYF.

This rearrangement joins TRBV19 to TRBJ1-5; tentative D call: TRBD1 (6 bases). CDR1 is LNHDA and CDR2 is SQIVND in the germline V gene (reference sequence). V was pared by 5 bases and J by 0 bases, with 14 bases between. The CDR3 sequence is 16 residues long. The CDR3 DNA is TGTGCCAGTAGTTTTGTAGGACAGATTAGCAATCAGCCCCAGCATTTT. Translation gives CASSFVGQISNQPQHF.